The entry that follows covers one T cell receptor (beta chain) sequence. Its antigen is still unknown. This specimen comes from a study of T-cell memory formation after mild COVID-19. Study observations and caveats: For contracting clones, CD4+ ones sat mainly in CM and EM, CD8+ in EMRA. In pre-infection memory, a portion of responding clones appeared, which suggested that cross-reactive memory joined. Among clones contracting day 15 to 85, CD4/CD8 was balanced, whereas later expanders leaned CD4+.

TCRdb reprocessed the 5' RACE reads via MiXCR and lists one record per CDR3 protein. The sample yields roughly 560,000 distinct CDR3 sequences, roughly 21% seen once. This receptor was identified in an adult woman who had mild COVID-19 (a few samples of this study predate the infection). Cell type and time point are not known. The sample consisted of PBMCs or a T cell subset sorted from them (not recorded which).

As DNA, the CDR3 is TGTGCCAGCAGCCTACGACCTAGGGGGGCTGGCACAGATACGCAGTATTTT. Translating it yields CASSLRPRGAGTDTQYF. The rearrangement uses TRBV7-8 and TRBJ2-3; D is tentatively TRBD1 or TRBD2 (6 bases each). Looked up from germline, CDR1 is SGHVS and CDR2 is FQNEAQ. V was clipped by 5 bases and J by 1 base, with 19 bases between them. The length of the CDR3 is 17 residues.